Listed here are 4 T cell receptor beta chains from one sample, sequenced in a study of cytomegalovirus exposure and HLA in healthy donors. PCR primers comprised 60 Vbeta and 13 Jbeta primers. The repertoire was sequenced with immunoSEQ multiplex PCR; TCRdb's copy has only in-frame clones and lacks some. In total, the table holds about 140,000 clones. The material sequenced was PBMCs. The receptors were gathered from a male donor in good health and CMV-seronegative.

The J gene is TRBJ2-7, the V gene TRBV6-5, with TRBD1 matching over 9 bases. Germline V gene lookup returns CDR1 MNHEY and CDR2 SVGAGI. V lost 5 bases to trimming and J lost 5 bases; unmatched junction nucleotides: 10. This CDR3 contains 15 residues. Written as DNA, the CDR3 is TGTGCCAGCAGTCGTACCGGGACAGGGTTTAACGAGCAGTACTTC. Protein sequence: CASSRTGTGFNEQYF.

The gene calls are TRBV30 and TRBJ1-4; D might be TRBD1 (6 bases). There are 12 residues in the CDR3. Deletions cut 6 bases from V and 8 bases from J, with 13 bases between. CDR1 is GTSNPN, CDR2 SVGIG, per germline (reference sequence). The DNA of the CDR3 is TGTGCCTGCACAGGGACGGTAGAAAAACTGTTTTTT. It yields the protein CACTGTVEKLFF.

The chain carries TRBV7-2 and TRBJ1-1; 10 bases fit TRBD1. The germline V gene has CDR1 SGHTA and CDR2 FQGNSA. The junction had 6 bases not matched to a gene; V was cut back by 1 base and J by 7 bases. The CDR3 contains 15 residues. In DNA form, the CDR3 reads TGTGCCAGCAGCTTAGTGTTGGGACAGGGGCTTGAAGCTTTCTTT. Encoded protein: CASSLVLGQGLEAFF.

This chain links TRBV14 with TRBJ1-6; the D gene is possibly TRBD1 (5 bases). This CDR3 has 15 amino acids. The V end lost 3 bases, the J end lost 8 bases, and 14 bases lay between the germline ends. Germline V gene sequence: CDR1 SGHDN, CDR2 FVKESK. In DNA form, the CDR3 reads TGTGCCAGCAGCCAGGCGGGACTGCCCTATTCACCCCTCCACTTT. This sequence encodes CASSQAGLPYSPLHF.